This T cell receptor beta chain was found in a study of PD-1 blockade in mismatch repair-deficient tumors. The V gene lost 4 bases and the J gene lost 0 bases, with 14 bases spanning the gap. Per the germline V gene, CDR1 is SGHTS and CDR2 is YDEGEE. This CDR3 has 15 amino acids. The assay was immunoSEQ multiplex PCR, and TCRdb's table has in-frame clones only and misses some. The data hold tens of thousands of clones, with more than 80% observed a single time. This clone was seen only a few times. The clonotype originates from an adult with mismatch repair-deficient cancer. The input for sequencing was peripheral blood, taken 12 weeks after starting pembrolizumab. V gene TRBV5-8 combines with J gene TRBJ2-7; D unclear. DNA for the CDR3: TGTGCCAGCAGCACAACTAAGGGTCCCTCCTACGAGCAGTACTTC. This sequence encodes CASSTTKGPSYEQYF.